The 14 T cell receptor beta chains given below trace back to one sample, sequenced in a study of cytomegalovirus exposure and HLA in healthy donors (dated by TCRdb to 2016 to 2017). The library was prepared using the immunoSEQ multiplex PCR assay. The clones in this table, taken by TCRdb from immuneACCESS, are in-frame only. Not every clone is retained; where verified, under half of the shortfall comes from an unresolved V gene, and the cause of the rest is unknown. The sample includes some 110,000 clones, with about 82% observed a single time. Jointly, the top ten make up roughly 5.3% of the sample. The sequenced sample consisted of PBMCs. These receptors all stem from a man aged 18 to 30 in good health and CMV-seronegative.

The chain has TRBV5-6 and TRBJ2-7; D is perhaps TRBD2 (5 bases). Trimming left V 1 base short and J 0 bases short, with 14 bases between. CDR1 is SGHDT, CDR2 YYEEEE, per germline. The CDR3 has 16 amino acids. CDR3 protein: CASSLTTGRGSYEQYF. In DNA, the CDR3 is TGTGCCAGCAGCTTGACTACCGGACGGGGCTCCTACGAGCAGTACTTC. The full variable domain, in which reference TRBV5-6 and TRBJ2-7 provide the parts outside the CDR3, is DAGVTQSPTHLIKTRGQQVTLRCSPKSGHDTVSWYQQALGQGPQFIFQYYEEEERQRGNFPDRFSGHQFPNYSSELNVNALLLGDSALYLCASSLTTGRGSYEQYFGPGTRLTVT.

The chain recombines TRBV14 with TRBJ2-1; D is unresolved. V was pared by 2 bases and J by 8 bases, with 7 bases between. CDR3 length equals 12 residues. The germline gives CDR1 SGHDN, CDR2 FVKESK. The CDR3 DNA sequence: TGTGCCAGCAGCCAATCGGTCTATGAGCAGTTCTTC. Its protein is CASSQSVYEQFF.

This chain uses TRBV4-1 with TRBJ1-2; D gene unclear. The CDR3 runs 15 residues. Germline V gene sequence: CDR1 MGHRA, CDR2 YSYEKL. Trimming cost V 1 base and J 0 bases, with 9 bases left between them. For the CDR3, the DNA is TGCGCCAGCAGCCAAGGCGAGTTTACTAACTATGGCTACACCTTC. It is translated as CASSQGEFTNYGYTF.

The V call is TRBV10-1, the J call TRBJ2-3; 8 nucleotides agree with TRBD2. Germline V CDR1 and CDR2: WNHNN, SYGVQD (reference sequence). This CDR3 spans 15 amino acids. The V segment lost 3 bases and the J segment 5 bases; nucleotides outside the gene matches: 7. The CDR3 DNA is TGCGCCAGCAGTGAATTTGGAGCGGGGGAAGATACGCAGTATTTT. Its translation: CASSEFGAGEDTQYF.

This clone showed up just a few times. At the DNA level, this CDR3 is encoded by other sequences in the same sample as well. The gene calls are TRBV2 and TRBJ2-5; 9 bases match TRBD1. V gave up 6 bases and J gave up 4 bases; unmatched junction bases: 6. The germline gives CDR1 SNHLY, CDR2 FYNNEI. The CDR3 consists of 14 residues. The CDR3 reads CASRTQGARETQYF. The CDR3 nucleotides read TGTGCCAGCAGGACACAGGGGGCACGAGAGACCCAGTACTTC.

The V gene is TRBV16, the J gene TRBJ1-2, with D perhaps TRBD1 (6 bases). Germline CDR1 reads KGHSY; CDR2 reads FQNENV. V was clipped by 0 bases and J by 4 bases, with 12 bases between them. The CDR3 contains 15 residues. The CDR3 coding sequence is TGTGCCAGCAGCCAATCTTTACAGGGAAGCTATGGCTACACCTTC. Translating gives CASSQSLQGSYGYTF.

This sequence joins TRBV6-5 and TRBJ1-5; D may be TRBD1 (5 bases). The V end lost 2 bases, the J end lost 5 bases, and 10 bases lay between the germline ends. CDR1 MNHEY and CDR2 SVGAGI come from the germline V gene. The CDR3 spans 14 residues. The CDR3 nucleotides are TGTGCCAGCAGTTACAGGGGTGCAGATCAGCCCCAGCATTTT. Its translation: CASSYRGADQPQHF.

The rearrangement joins TRBV19 to TRBJ2-2, with D perhaps matching TRBD1 (5 bases). Trimming stripped 5 bases from V and 4 bases from J, with 14 bases between. Germline V gene data show CDR1 as LNHDA and CDR2 as SQIVND (reference sequence). This CDR3 comprises 15 residues. CDR3 nucleotides: TGTGCCAGTAGTCAACAGGAGAAACTCACCGGGGAGCTGTTTTTT. It is translated as CASSQQEKLTGELFF.

This clone has only one observation. This sequence joins TRBV14 and TRBJ2-1; no clear D gene. Germline CDR1 is SGHDN and CDR2 is FVKESK. This CDR3 is 13 amino acids long. V shed 2 bases and J shed 6 bases, with 8 bases lying between them. Written as DNA, the CDR3 is TGTGCCAGCAGCCAACGGCGGAGCAATGAGCAGTTCTTC. It yields the protein CASSQRRSNEQFF.

The chain joins TRBV5-4 to TRBJ2-4; tentative D call: TRBD2 (6 bases). The V and J ends lost 4 bases and 3 bases respectively, with 14 bases between them. This CDR3 is 15 amino acids long. Germline V gene data show CDR1 as SGHNT and CDR2 as YYREEE (reference sequence). CDR3 in DNA: TGTGCCAGCAGCCCTTCAGGGAGGCTCAAAAACATTCAGTACTTC. It translates to CASSPSGRLKNIQYF. The full variable domain, completed using reference TRBV5-4 and TRBJ2-4, is ETGVTQSPTHLIKTRGQQVTLRCSSQSGHNTVSWYQQALGQGPQFIFQYYREEENGRGNFPPRFSGLQFPNYSSELNVNALELDDSALYLCASSPSGRLKNIQYFGAGTRLSVL.

The J gene is TRBJ1-2, the V gene TRBV2; D is undetermined. With 6 bases removed from V and 3 bases from J, the gap between germline ends came to 11 bases. CDR1 and CDR2 (germline): SNHLY, FYNNEI. The CDR3 length is 13 residues. The CDR3 DNA reads as TGTGCCAGCAGCCCAGAGGAACACTATGGCTACACCTTC. Encoded protein: CASSPEEHYGYTF.

The rearrangement joins TRBV7-2 to TRBJ2-3; D perhaps matches TRBD2 (6 bases). This CDR3 contains 14 residues. V was shortened by 5 bases and J by 4 bases, with 13 bases between the two germline ends. Germline values: CDR1 SGHTA, CDR2 FQGNSA. As DNA, the CDR3 is TGTGCCAGCAGCCCGGGGGACTTTCCAGATACGCAGTATTTT. Translated: CASSPGDFPDTQYF.

This chain uses TRBV30 with TRBJ2-7; perhaps TRBD2 as D (5 bases). Trimming stripped 1 base from V and 2 bases from J, with 12 bases between. Germline V gene sequence: CDR1 GTSNPN, CDR2 SVGIG (reference sequence). The CDR3 has 14 amino acids. CDR3 protein: CAWSDAGLTYEQYF. Written as DNA, the CDR3 is TGTGCCTGGAGTGATGCGGGCCTTACCTACGAGCAGTACTTC.

This chain connects TRBV2 to TRBJ2-7; 9 nucleotides match TRBD1. J gave up 6 bases and V 11 bases, and 5 bases lay outside the gene matches. The CDR3 has 11 amino acids. Germline V gene sequence: CDR1 SNHLY, CDR2 FYNNEI. The CDR3 DNA is TGTGCCGACAGGGGGATGGGCGAGCAGTACTTC. Amino acids: CADRGMGEQYF.